A single sample is the source of the 18 T cell receptor beta chains below, sequenced in a study of blood T cell repertoires in COVID-19 (dated by TCRdb to 2019 to 2021). Library preparation used the immunoSEQ multiplex PCR assay. TCRdb provides this immuneACCESS table in a form limited to in-frame rearrangements. Some clones are lacking; in checked studies, under half of them reflect an unresolved V gene, and why the rest are absent is not known. Across this sample there are 170,000 or so clones, with 80% to 85% seen only once. The ten largest clones add up to about 7% of the sample. Sequenced: peripheral blood. These receptors came from a woman aged 40 to 50 with COVID-19, enrolled during active disease.

The V and J genes are TRBV19 and TRBJ1-4; maybe TRBD1 (6 bases). Per the germline V gene, CDR1 is LNHDA and CDR2 is SQIVND (reference sequence). Trimming left V 6 bases short and J 3 bases short, with 8 bases between. The CDR3 runs 13 residues. In DNA form, the CDR3 reads TGTGCCAGTAGGGGGGGGCCTAATGAAAAACTGTTTTTT. It specifies CASRGGPNEKLFF.

This rearrangement joins TRBV3-1 (or the pseudogene TRBV3-2) to TRBJ2-5; 7 nucleotides agree with TRBD2. The V segment lost 4 bases and the J segment 4 bases; nucleotides outside the gene matches: 6. The CDR3 is made up of 14 amino acids. In germline, CDR1 is LGHDT, CDR2 YNNKEL (reference sequence). This CDR3 is CASSPLGGTETQYF. CDR3 coding DNA: TGTGCCAGCAGCCCCCTGGGGGGGACAGAGACCCAGTACTTC.

This chain uses TRBV2 with TRBJ1-1; D possibly corresponds to TRBD1 (6 bases). The CDR3 has 13 amino acids. V lost 7 bases and J 1 base, leaving 10 bases between the germline ends. The V gene's germline CDR1 is SNHLY and CDR2 FYNNEI. CDR3 protein: CASNEQGNTEAFF. The CDR3 nucleotides read TGTGCCAGCAACGAACAGGGGAACACTGAAGCTTTCTTT.

The CDR3 DNA sequence: TGTGCCAGCAGTTTGACAGGGTTACATTCACCCCTCCACTTT. Translation: CASSLTGLHSPLHF. The chain recombines TRBV6-2 or TRBV6-3 with TRBJ1-6, with 7 bases aligning to TRBD1. The CDR3 has 14 residues. Germline loops: CDR1 MNHEY, CDR2 SVGEGT. Losses at the gene ends were 4 bases for V and 8 bases for J; bases not matched to a gene: 5.

This clone is a singleton in its sample. This CDR3 is also generated by other DNA sequences in the sample. V usage is TRBV19 and J usage is TRBJ2-7; 11 positions agree with TRBD1. J was trimmed by 4 bases and V by 2 bases; bases with no gene match: 4. This CDR3 region has 15 residues. Germline CDR1 is LNHDA and CDR2 is SQIVND (reference sequence). CDR3 DNA sequence: TGTGCCAGTAGTATACCGGGACAGGGGGTGTACGAGCAGTACTTC. It specifies CASSIPGQGVYEQYF. The variable domain in full, completed from reference TRBV19 and TRBJ2-7, reads DGGITQSPKYLFRKEGQNVTLSCEQNLNHDAMYWYRQDPGQGLRLIYYSQIVNDFQKGDIAEGYSVSREKKESFPLTVTSAQKNPTAFYLCASSIPGQGVYEQYFGPGTRLTVT.

Regarding this clone: A read error is possible here, since a much larger clone lies one base away. The chain uses TRBV11-2 and TRBJ1-6; D gene ambiguous. The CDR3 has 15 residues. The ends were cut back, 7 bases at V and 9 bases at J, with 19 bases in the middle. The germline gives CDR1 SGHAT, CDR2 FQNNGV. CDR3 nucleotide sequence: TGTGCCAGCAACCGGGAGGACGGGATCGGTTCACCCCTCCACTTT. It specifies CASNREDGIGSPLHF.

The CDR3 coding sequence is TGTGCCAGCAGCTCCCCGACCGGGACAGGGGGCTACGAGCAGTACTTC. Translating gives CASSSPTGTGGYEQYF. The chain couples TRBV13 to TRBJ2-7, with TRBD1 identical over 11 bases. The CDR3 covers 16 residues. Germline V gene lookup returns CDR1 PRHDT and CDR2 FYEKMQ (reference sequence). V shed 4 bases and J 3 bases; nucleotides not matched to a gene: 8.

J is TRBJ2-7 and V is TRBV11-1, with 8 bases aligning to TRBD1. CDR1 is SGHAT and CDR2 is FQDESV in the germline V gene (reference sequence). Losses at the gene ends were 8 bases for V and 0 bases for J; bases not matched to a gene: 12. This CDR3 contains 16 residues. The CDR3 nucleotides read TGTGCCAGCGGTGGGATCGGGACAGGAATCTCCTACGAGCAGTACTTC. Protein: CASGGIGTGISYEQYF.

This clone appeared a few times. The J gene is TRBJ2-5, the V gene TRBV27; the D gene is possibly TRBD1 (6 bases). CDR1 MNHEY and CDR2 SMNVEV come from the germline V gene (reference sequence). Trimming took 4 bases from V and 5 from J, leaving 20 bases between them. The CDR3 extends over 16 amino acids. CDR3 in amino acids: CASSWDGTSGEETQYF. The CDR3 DNA reads as TGTGCCAGCAGTTGGGACGGGACCTCAGGGGAGGAGACCCAGTACTTC.

The chain has TRBV10-1 and TRBJ1-5; 8 nucleotides match TRBD1. Germline V lookup: CDR1 WNHNN, CDR2 SYGVQD (reference sequence). This CDR3 spans 16 amino acids. J gave up 1 base and V 8 bases, and 10 bases lay outside the gene matches. The CDR3 loop reads CASRDRITISNQPQHF. CDR3 DNA: TGCGCCAGCCGGGACAGGATTACTATCAGCAATCAGCCCCAGCATTTT.

The chain couples TRBV12-5 to TRBJ2-2, with 8 positions matching TRBD2. Looked up from germline, CDR1 is LGHNT and CDR2 is FRNRAP. This CDR3 spans 18 amino acids. The J segment lost 1 base and the V segment lost 5 bases, leaving 12 bases of the junction unmatched. In nucleotides, the CDR3 is TGTGCTAGTGGTAGAAGGAGCGGGAGCCACCGGAACACCGGGGAGCTGTTTTTT. Its protein product is CASGRRSGSHRNTGELFF.

V usage is TRBV11-2 and J usage is TRBJ2-5, with 11 bases matching TRBD2. This CDR3 contains 17 residues. Germline loops: CDR1 SGHAT, CDR2 FQNNGV. V was pared by 1 base and J by 1 base, with 5 bases of the junction left unmatched. The chain's CDR3 is CASSLGLAGPSQETQYF. CDR3 in DNA: TGTGCCAGCAGCTTAGGACTAGCGGGGCCTTCCCAAGAGACCCAGTACTTC.

The chain carries TRBV6-5 and TRBJ2-3; 9 bases are a match to TRBD2. The germline V gene encodes CDR1 MNHEY and CDR2 SVGAGI. This CDR3 is 15 amino acids long. V gave up 6 bases and J gave up 3 bases; unmatched junction bases: 7. The CDR3 protein is CASSRLADATDTQYF. The CDR3 DNA reads as TGTGCCAGCAGCAGACTAGCGGATGCGACAGATACGCAGTATTTT.

The sample holds one count of this clone. V gene TRBV5-4 combines with J gene TRBJ1-5, with TRBD1 identical over 8 bases. CDR3 length: 18 residues. The J segment lost 4 bases and the V segment lost 2 bases, leaving 14 bases of the junction unmatched. From germline, CDR1 is SGHNT and CDR2 YYREEE (reference sequence). CDR3 sequence: CASSLIPEGTGPNQPQHF. The CDR3 DNA is TGTGCCAGCAGCTTAATTCCCGAAGGGACAGGCCCAAATCAGCCCCAGCATTTT.

The V and J genes are TRBV19 and TRBJ1-2; weak D call: TRBD1 (6 bases). V was clipped by 3 bases and J by 2 bases, with 19 bases between them. Germline V gene lookup returns CDR1 LNHDA and CDR2 SQIVND (reference sequence). This CDR3 is 17 amino acids long. DNA for the CDR3: TGTGCCAGTAGTATCGGCAGGGGAAAGAGGGGGAACTATGGCTACACCTTC. Translation gives CASSIGRGKRGNYGYTF.

CDR3 protein: CASSLVTTGKMSYEQYF. The CDR3 DNA reads as TGTGCCAGCAGCTTAGTCACTACGGGAAAAATGTCCTACGAGCAGTACTTC. V and J are TRBV11-3 and TRBJ2-7; a possible D gene is TRBD2 (5 bases). The CDR3 length is 17 residues. Trimming removed 1 base from V and 1 base from J, with 17 bases in between. Germline V gene data show CDR1 as SGHNT and CDR2 as YENEEA.

This sequence joins TRBV27 and TRBJ2-2; D gene ambiguous. The CDR3 has 13 residues. Germline assignment: CDR1 MNHEY and CDR2 SMNVEV (reference sequence). With 3 bases removed from V and 0 bases from J, the gap between germline ends came to 2 bases. The CDR3 loop reads CASSFANTGELFF. For the CDR3, the DNA is TGTGCCAGCAGTTTCGCGAACACCGGGGAGCTGTTTTTT.

The rearrangement uses TRBV19 and TRBJ1-5; 10 bases are a match to TRBD1. The V segment lost 0 bases and the J segment 6 bases; nucleotides outside the gene matches: 2. CDR1 and CDR2 (germline): LNHDA, SQIVND (reference sequence). The CDR3 runs 15 residues. The DNA of the CDR3 is TGTGCCAGTAGTATAGAGGACAGGGGGGTTCAGCCCCAGCATTTT. Protein: CASSIEDRGVQPQHF.